This T cell receptor beta chain was captured by sequencing in a study of human versus mouse CDR3 diversity and MHC coevolution. Study-wide background: Valid reads per sample ranged from roughly 0.6 x 10^7 to 1.7 x 10^7. Whole-study results and caveats: About 1.6 million TCR beta clonotypes were estimated for humans, the largest repertoire. Compared with mice, human CDR3s carried more deletions and insertions on average.

With 3 bases removed from V and 4 bases from J, the gap between germline ends came to 5 bases. This CDR3 contains 12 residues. In germline, CDR1 is SGDLS, CDR2 YYNGEE. On this clone: Its antigen is still unknown.

TCRdb keeps only in-frame clones here, not all; method: immunoSEQ multiplex PCR. The sample shows about 81,000 clones, 93% of them seen only once. The rearrangement links TRBV9 to TRBJ1-3; D possibly corresponds to TRBD1 (5 bases). The sequenced material came from naive CD4+ T cells from blood. Sample subset: CD45RO-negative CD62L-positive naive CD4 T cells. The receptor comes from a person between 25 and 70 years old in good health. Here the CDR3 DNA reads TGTGCCAGCAGCGAGGGGGGAAACACCATATATTTT. Translating gives CASSEGGNTIYF. Looking up the rest from reference TRBV9 and TRBJ1-3 gives the full variable domain: DSGVTQTPKHLITATGQRVTLRCSPRSGDLSVYWYQQSLDQGLQFLIQYYNGEERAKGNILERFSAQQFPDLHSELNLSSLELGDSALYFCASSEGGNTIYFGEGSWLTVV.